This T cell receptor (beta chain) was sequenced in a study of blood T cell repertoires in COVID-19 (TCRdb year 2020). In terms of the full investigation: Samples covering the acute and convalescent phases of COVID-19 were provided by collaborators in the United States, Italy and Spain. The material from the prospective study consisted of cDNA or gDNA derived from T cells, B-cell-depleted T cells, or PBMCs. Subjects who had been exposed to COVID-19, were actively infected with it, or had recovered from it provided the deeply sampled blood TCRbeta repertoires that made up the dataset. The repertoires were made available in a free public database intended to serve as a resource for research on the immune response to SARS-CoV-2. The samples were drawn from the first 160 participants of the ongoing ImmuneRACE study and from over 950 subjects provided by 6 global collaborators. Sample metadata almost always included a de-identified subject ID, COVID-19 status, age in years and sex. Where available, HLA class I and class II types were taken from metadata supplied by the sample provider and were not determined by assay-based typing.

TCRbeta CDR3 regions were amplified from genomic DNA using the immunoSEQ Assay, a bias-controlled multiplex PCR. For the original study's pipeline: Nucleated cell counts per sample were estimated from amplification of reference gene primers within the assay. To quantify the absolute abundance of each unique TCRbeta CDR3 rearrangement, sequence reads were collapsed and filtered. For each sample, productive Simpson clonality was calculated as the square root of Simpson's diversity index across productive rearrangements. TCRdb retrieved this table from immuneACCESS and kept in-frame rearrangements only. Not all clones are present; in checked studies, unresolved V genes account for under half, and no reason is known for the remainder. V and J calls and clone size are those listed in that table; D and trimming were worked out from the DNA. In this sample the table shows approximately 49,000 clones, roughly 84% of which occur a single time. The biggest ten clones account for about 1.6% of the sample.

Study-level results and caveats: The quantity of clinical and demographic metadata differed by source and by participant and was supplied without curation.

Collaborating institutions collected whole blood in K2EDTA tubes following their own protocols. For TCRbeta analysis, collaborators shipped samples as frozen whole blood, isolated PBMCs, or DNA extracted from either of those sample types. Trimming costs V 5 bases and J 1 base, and their ends lie 12 bases apart. The CDR3 sequence holds 14 residues, the cysteine and phenylalanine included. Of the read, only the CDR3 DNA is kept; its 42 bases are in frame from base 1. CDR1 and CDR2 are read off the germline V gene (reference sequence) as SEHNR and FQNEAQ. On this clone: Its antigen remains unidentified. It has no much larger one-base neighbor in the sample; base qualities were not kept.

Rearrangement joined TRBV7-9 to TRBJ2-7; 5 matching bases give a weak D call of TRBD1. The TCR was taken from a man in his forties or fifties with acute or convalescent COVID-19. Specimen: peripheral blood. The CDR3 reads CASSQGLSSYEQYF. In nucleotide form, the sequence is TGTGCCAGCAGCCAGGGATTAAGTTCCTACGAGCAGTACTTC.